The clone carrying this T cell receptor (beta chain) was observed once. V was clipped by 2 bases and J by 2 bases; unmatched bases: 6. CDR3 length: 17 amino acids. The germline V gene has CDR1 SGDLS and CDR2 YYNGEE. The sample is drawn from a study of blood T cell repertoires in COVID-19. At the level of the study: COVID-19 samples from acute and convalescent phases originated in the United States, Italy and Spain. Sources were T cells, B-cell-depleted T cells, or PBMCs; the material itself was cDNA or gDNA.

Source study methods: From reference gene primer amplification, estimates of nucleated cell counts were derived. Profiling relied on immunoSEQ multiplex PCR, and the TCRdb table lists in-frame clones only, not all of them. The V and J calls and clone size are taken from that table; D and trimming were inferred from the DNA. Counted here are around 76,000 clones, more than 65% occurring once; the ten biggest clones make up roughly 0.83%. The chain joins TRBV9 to TRBJ2-6; 8 bases match TRBD1. The TCR comes from a woman in her sixties or seventies with acute or convalescent COVID-19. Sequences were obtained from peripheral blood. CDR3 in DNA: TGTGCCAGCAGCGTTAAGACAGGGGCCCCTGGGGCCAACGTCCTGACTTTC. Its translation: CASSVKTGAPGANVLTF.